One T cell receptor (beta chain) is described in this entry. The data were taken from a study of human T cells and chemical hapten exposure. The CDR3 length is 13 residues. The ends were cut back, 6 bases at V and 0 bases at J, with 8 bases in the middle. Germline V gene sequence: CDR1 MNHEY, CDR2 SVGAGI. Using its own MiXCR run on the RACE reads, TCRdb lists one record per CDR3 protein. The repertoire holds 95,000 to 150,000 distinct CDR3 sequences, over 9% seen once, with 2% to 2.5% in the top ten. The time point was: patch test 3, about 24 weeks after DPC sensitization. As to treatment: therapeutic diphenylcyclopropenone sensitization with weekly scalp DPC.

Sequenced here: whole blood, sampled in connection with sensitization to the hapten diphenylcyclopropenone (DPC). The clonotype comes from a woman aged 45-65 years with alopecia areata. Some clones in this sample may be carry-over from other donors' samples. The genes are TRBV6-5 and TRBJ1-2; D remains ambiguous. The CDR3 region is CASRPLTNYGYTF. The CDR3 bases are TGTGCCAGCAGACCGCTTACTAACTATGGCTACACCTTC.